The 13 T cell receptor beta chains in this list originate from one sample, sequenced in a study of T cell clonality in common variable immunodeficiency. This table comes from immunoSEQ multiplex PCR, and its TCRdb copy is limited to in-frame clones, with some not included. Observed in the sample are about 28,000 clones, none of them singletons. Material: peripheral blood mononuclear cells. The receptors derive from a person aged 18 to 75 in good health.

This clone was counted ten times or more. The CDR3 bases that were read are TGTGCCAGCAGCTTGGCAGGGGCCGTGATT. Protein: CASSLAGAVI. From start to end, the CDR3 is CASSLAGAVIQYF. The rearrangement joins TRBV5-6 to TRBJ2-4; possibly TRBD1 for D (6 bases). The read falls 3 residues short of the CDR3 end, and the missing part is taken from the germline J gene. The CDR3 runs to 13 residues. Per germline, CDR1 SGHDT and CDR2 YYEEEE.

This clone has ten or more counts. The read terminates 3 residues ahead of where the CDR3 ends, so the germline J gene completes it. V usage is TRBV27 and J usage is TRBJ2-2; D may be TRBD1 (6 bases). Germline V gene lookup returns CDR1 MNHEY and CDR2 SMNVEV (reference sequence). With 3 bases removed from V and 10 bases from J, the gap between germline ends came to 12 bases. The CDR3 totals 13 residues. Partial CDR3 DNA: TGTGCCAGCAGTTTTAACAGGGAATTGGAG. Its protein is CASSFNRELE. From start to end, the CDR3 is CASSFNRELELFF.

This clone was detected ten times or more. CDR3 sequence: CASSRTSGAYEQYF. The sequenced part of the CDR3 DNA is TGTGCCAGCAGTCGGACTAGCGGGGCCTACGAG. V is TRBV7-6 and J is TRBJ2-7; 12 positions match TRBD2. The DNA ends 3 residues before the CDR3 does, and the rest of the CDR3 is filled in from the germline J gene. Trimming removed 6 bases from V and 2 bases from J; junction bases left unmatched: 2. In germline, CDR1 is SGHVS, CDR2 FNYEAQ. The CDR3 covers 14 residues.

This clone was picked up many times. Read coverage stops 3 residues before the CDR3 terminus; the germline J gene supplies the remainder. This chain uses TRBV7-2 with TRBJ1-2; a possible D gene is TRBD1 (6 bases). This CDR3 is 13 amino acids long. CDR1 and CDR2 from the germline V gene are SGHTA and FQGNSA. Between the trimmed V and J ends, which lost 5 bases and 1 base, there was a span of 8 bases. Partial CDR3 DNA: TGTGCCAGCAGCAAGGACAGTAACTATGGC. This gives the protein CASSKDSNYG. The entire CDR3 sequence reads CASSKDSNYGYTF.

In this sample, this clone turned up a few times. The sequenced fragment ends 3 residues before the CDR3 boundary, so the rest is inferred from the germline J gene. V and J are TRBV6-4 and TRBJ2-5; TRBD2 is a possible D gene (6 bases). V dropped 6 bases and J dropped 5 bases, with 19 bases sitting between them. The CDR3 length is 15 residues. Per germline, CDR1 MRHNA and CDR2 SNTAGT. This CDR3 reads CASSPRGARGETQYF. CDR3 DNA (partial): TGTGCCAGCAGCCCCCGCGGAGCGCGGGGTGAGACC.

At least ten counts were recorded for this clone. The CDR3 DNA, read in part, is TGTGCCAGCAGCTTTAGCTCGGATACG. It is translated as CASSFSSDT. The full CDR3 is CASSFSSDTQYF. This sequence joins TRBV7-9 and TRBJ2-3; unclear D gene. The sequenced fragment ends 3 residues before the CDR3 boundary, so the rest is inferred from the germline J gene. Per germline, CDR1 SEHNR and CDR2 FQNEAQ (reference sequence). This CDR3 contains 12 residues. V was clipped by 3 bases and J by 6 bases, with 7 bases between them.

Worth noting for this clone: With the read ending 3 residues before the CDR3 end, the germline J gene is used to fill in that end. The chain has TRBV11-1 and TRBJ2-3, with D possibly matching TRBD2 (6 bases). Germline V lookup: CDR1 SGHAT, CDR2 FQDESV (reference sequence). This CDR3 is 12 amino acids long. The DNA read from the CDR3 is TGTGCCAGCAGCTTAGGGGCGGGGACG. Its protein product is CASSLGAGT. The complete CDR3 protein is CASSLGAGTQYF.

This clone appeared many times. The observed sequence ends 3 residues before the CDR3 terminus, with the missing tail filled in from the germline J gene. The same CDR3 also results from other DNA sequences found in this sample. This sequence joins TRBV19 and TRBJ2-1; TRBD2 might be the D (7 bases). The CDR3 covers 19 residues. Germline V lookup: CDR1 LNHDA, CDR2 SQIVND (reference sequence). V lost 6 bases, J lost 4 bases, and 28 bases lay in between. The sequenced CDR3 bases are TGTGCCAGTAGCGATGTTTCGGGGTCTGCGGGGGCCACGTACAATGAG. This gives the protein CASSDVSGSAGATYNE. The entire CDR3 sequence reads CASSDVSGSAGATYNEQFF.

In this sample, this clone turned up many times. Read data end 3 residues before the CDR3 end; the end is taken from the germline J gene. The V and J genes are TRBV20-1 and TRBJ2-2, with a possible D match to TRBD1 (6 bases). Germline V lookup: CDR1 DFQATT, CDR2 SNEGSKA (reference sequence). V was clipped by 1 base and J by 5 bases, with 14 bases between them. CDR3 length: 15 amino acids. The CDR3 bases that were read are TGCAGTGCTAGAGTAACAGGGTGGACGACCGGGGAG. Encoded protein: CSARVTGWTTGE. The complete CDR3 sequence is CSARVTGWTTGELFF.

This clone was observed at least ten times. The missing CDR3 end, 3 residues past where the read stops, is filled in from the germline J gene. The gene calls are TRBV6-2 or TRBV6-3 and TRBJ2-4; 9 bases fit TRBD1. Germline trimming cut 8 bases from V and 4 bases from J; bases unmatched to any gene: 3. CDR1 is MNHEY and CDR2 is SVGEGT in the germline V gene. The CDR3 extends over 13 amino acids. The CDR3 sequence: CASRDREKNIQYF. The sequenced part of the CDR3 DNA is TGTGCCAGCCGGGACAGGGAGAAAAACATT.

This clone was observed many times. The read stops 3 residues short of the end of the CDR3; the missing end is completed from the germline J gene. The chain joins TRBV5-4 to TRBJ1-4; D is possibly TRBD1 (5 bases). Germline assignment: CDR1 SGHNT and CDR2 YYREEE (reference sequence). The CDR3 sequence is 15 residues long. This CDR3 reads CASSLDARANSPLFF. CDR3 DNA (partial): TGTGCCAGCAGCTTGGATGCCAGGGCGAATTCACCA.

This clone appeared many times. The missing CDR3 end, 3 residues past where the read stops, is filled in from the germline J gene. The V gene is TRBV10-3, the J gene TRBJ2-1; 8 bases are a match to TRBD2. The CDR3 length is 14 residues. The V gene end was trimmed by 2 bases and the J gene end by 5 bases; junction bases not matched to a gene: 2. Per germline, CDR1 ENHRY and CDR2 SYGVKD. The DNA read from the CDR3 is TGTGCCATCAGTGAGACTAGCGGTGACAATGAG. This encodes CAISETSGDNE. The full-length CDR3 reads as CAISETSGDNEQFF.

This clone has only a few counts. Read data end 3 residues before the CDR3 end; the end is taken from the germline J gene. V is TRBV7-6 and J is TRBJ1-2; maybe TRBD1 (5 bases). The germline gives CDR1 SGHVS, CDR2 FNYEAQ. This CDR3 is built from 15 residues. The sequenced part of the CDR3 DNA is TGTGCCAGCAGCTTAGCGAGCGACAGCTCCTACGAC. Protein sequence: CASSLASDSSYD. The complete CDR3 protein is CASSLASDSSYDYTF.